The 23 T cell receptor beta chains listed next were all sequenced from one sample in a study of T cell repertoires in cytomegalovirus infection. TCRdb re-derived calls from the reads in MiXCR, one entry per CDR3 protein. Among some 300,000 distinct CDR3 sequences, roughly 13% were seen once, and the ten largest hold roughly 8.7%. Sequencing was done on a sample of PBMCs. Receptor source: a human donor in good health (CMV status not recorded). Some clones in this sample may be carry-over from other donors' samples.

This clonotype was found many times. The gene calls are TRBV28 and TRBJ1-2; D is perhaps TRBD1 (5 bases). This CDR3 is 16 amino acids long. The V and J ends lost 7 bases and 1 base respectively, with 19 bases between them. From germline, CDR1 is MDHEN and CDR2 SYDVKM. The CDR3 DNA follows: TGTGCCAGCATAAAAGTGGGCAGGGTTAATAACTATGGCTACACCTTC. Translation gives CASIKVGRVNNYGYTF.

The chain is built from TRBV6-1 and TRBJ1-1; D unclear. Trimming removed 4 bases from V and 1 base from J, with 10 bases in between. CDR3 length: 14 amino acids. Germline CDR1 reads MNHNS; CDR2 reads SASEGT. The CDR3 DNA reads as TGTGCCAGCAGTGCGGTAGGGCCGAACACTGAAGCTTTCTTT. Translated: CASSAVGPNTEAFF.

A few counts support this clonotype. The V call is TRBV6-6, the J call TRBJ2-7, with TRBD2 identical over 12 bases. CDR3 length: 17 residues. Unmatched junction bases numbered 7, after V lost 0 bases and J lost 4 bases. CDR1 is MNHNY, CDR2 SVGAGI, per germline (reference sequence). CDR3 nucleotides: TGTGCCAGCAGTTACTCCGCTAGCGGGAGGGCCAGGTACGAGCAGTACTTC. It codes for CASSYSASGRARYEQYF.

V and J are TRBV20-1 and TRBJ2-2; TRBD2 aligns across 14 bases. Germline V gene lookup returns CDR1 DFQATT and CDR2 SNEGSKA (reference sequence). This CDR3 is built from 17 residues. With 2 bases clipped from V and 2 bases from J, the junction kept 4 bases outside the gene matches. In nucleotides, the CDR3 is TGCAGTGCTAGACGACTAGCGGGAGGGACAAACACCGGGGAGCTGTTTTTT. It yields the protein CSARRLAGGTNTGELFF.

This clonotype was detected many times. This chain links TRBV27 with TRBJ2-1, with D perhaps matching TRBD1 or TRBD2 (6 bases each). Germline V gene lookup returns CDR1 MNHEY and CDR2 SMNVEV (reference sequence). The CDR3 extends over 13 amino acids. Trimming left V 6 bases short and J 5 bases short, with 11 bases between. CDR3 protein: CASRRGVHNEQFF. The DNA for the CDR3 is TGTGCCAGCAGAAGGGGGGTCCACAATGAGCAGTTCTTC.

Only a few counts were recorded for this clonotype. V usage is TRBV4-1 and J usage is TRBJ2-7; tentatively, D is TRBD1 (7 bases). Trimming took 4 bases from V and 0 from J, leaving 16 bases between them. This CDR3 comprises 16 residues. Germline V gives CDR1 MGHRA, CDR2 YSYEKL. This chain's CDR3 is CASSPPRGASSYEQYF. CDR3 DNA: TGCGCCAGCAGCCCACCCAGGGGGGCCAGCTCCTACGAGCAGTACTTC.

This clonotype was picked up a small number of times. This chain uses TRBV28 with TRBJ2-3; D ambiguous. Germline V gene lookup returns CDR1 MDHEN and CDR2 SYDVKM. The CDR3 totals 15 residues. V was shortened by 9 bases and J by 6 bases, with 22 bases between the two germline ends. The CDR3 sequence is CASPPGPIPADTQYF. The CDR3 coding sequence is TGTGCCAGTCCCCCGGGCCCCATCCCGGCCGATACGCAGTATTTT.

This clonotype was counted many times. The chain has TRBV20-1 and TRBJ2-1; D gene unclear. This CDR3 is built from 15 residues. Trimming pared 1 base from V and 5 bases from J, leaving 15 bases between. The germline CDR1 and CDR2 sequences are DFQATT and SNEGSKA (reference sequence). The CDR3 sequence is CSARGVGLKNNEQFF. DNA for the CDR3: TGCAGTGCTAGAGGGGTAGGGCTGAAGAACAATGAGCAGTTCTTC.

In this sample, this clonotype turned up a few times. The rearrangement uses TRBV7-2 and TRBJ2-1, with 12 bases fitting TRBD1. V lost 5 bases, J lost 7 bases, and 3 bases stayed unmatched. CDR1 is SGHTA and CDR2 is FQGNSA in the germline V gene. The CDR3 is 14 residues long. In DNA form, the CDR3 reads TGTGCCAGCAGCGGGGACAGGGGGCGGAATGAGCAGTTCTTC. It specifies CASSGDRGRNEQFF. Full variable domain (missing parts from reference TRBV7-2 and TRBJ2-1): GAGVSQSPSNKVTEKGKDVELRCDPISGHTALYWYRQSLGQGLEFLIYFQGNSAPDKSGLPSDRFSAERTGGSVSTLTIQRTQQEDSAVYLCASSGDRGRNEQFFGPGTRLTVL.

This clonotype has only a few counts. The V call is TRBV6-2 or TRBV6-3, the J call TRBJ1-6, with D maybe TRBD1 (6 bases). CDR1 and CDR2 (germline): MNHEY, SVGEGT. The ends were cut back, 8 bases at V and 10 bases at J, with 18 bases in the middle. This CDR3 comprises 14 residues. The DNA of the CDR3 is TGTGCCAGCTCTGGACGACAGGTTGGGTCACCCCTCCACTTT. Translation gives CASSGRQVGSPLHF.

The chain combines TRBV29-1 with TRBJ2-1; the match to TRBD2 covers 16 bases. Trimming cost V 1 base and J 3 bases; bases outside gene matches: 18. The CDR3 loop spans 22 amino acids. Germline V gene sequence: CDR1 SQVTM, CDR2 ANQGSEA. CDR3 nucleotide sequence: TGCAGCGTTGAAGGGTTTTTTCATGGGACTAGCGGGAGGGGGCTTAGCTACAATGAGCAGTTCTTC. Protein: CSVEGFFHGTSGRGLSYNEQFF.

This clonotype showed up many times. The chain uses TRBV27 and TRBJ1-1; no reliable D call. CDR3 length: 14 amino acids. The germline V gene encodes CDR1 MNHEY and CDR2 SMNVEV (reference sequence). With 0 bases removed from V and 5 bases from J, the gap between germline ends came to 10 bases. The CDR3, as DNA: TGTGCCAGCAGTTTATCGACGGAAGGGACTGAAGCTTTCTTT. This sequence encodes CASSLSTEGTEAFF.

This clonotype was detected many times. The CDR3 loop reads CASSHPGGASGRYYEQYF. In DNA form, the CDR3 reads TGTGCCAGCAGCCATCCTGGGGGGGCTAGCGGGAGATACTACGAGCAGTACTTC. V gene TRBV7-2 combines with J gene TRBJ2-7, with 10 bases that match TRBD2. CDR1 and CDR2 (germline): SGHTA, FQGNSA. J was trimmed by 3 bases and V by 5 bases; bases with no gene match: 16. The CDR3 loop spans 18 amino acids. Combining the CDR3 with reference TRBV7-2 and TRBJ2-7 gives the whole variable domain GAGVSQSPSNKVTEKGKDVELRCDPISGHTALYWYRQSLGQGLEFLIYFQGNSAPDKSGLPSDRFSAERTGGSVSTLTIQRTQQEDSAVYLCASSHPGGASGRYYEQYFGPGTRLTVT.

In this sample, this clonotype turned up a few times. The chain links TRBV29-1 to TRBJ1-1; D perhaps matches TRBD1 (5 bases). The CDR3 is 15 amino acids. V lost 4 bases to trimming and J lost 0 bases, with 15 bases between them. Germline CDR1 SQVTM, CDR2 ANQGSEA. The CDR3 loop reads CSVVDPGGVNTEAFF. The CDR3 DNA follows: TGCAGCGTTGTCGACCCAGGAGGGGTGAACACTGAAGCTTTCTTT.

This clonotype came up a few times. V is TRBV19 and J is TRBJ1-1, with TRBD1 matching 7 bases. With 5 bases clipped from V and 1 base from J, the junction kept 7 bases outside the gene matches. Looked up from germline, CDR1 is LNHDA and CDR2 is SQIVND (reference sequence). CDR3 size: 15 residues. CDR3 region: CASSLRQGTNTEAFF. Written as DNA, the CDR3 is TGTGCCAGTAGTTTACGACAGGGAACGAACACTGAAGCTTTCTTT.

This clonotype was counted many times. The chain links TRBV11-2 to TRBJ1-2; TRBD1 is a possible D gene (5 bases). Germline values: CDR1 SGHAT, CDR2 FQNNGV. There are 14 residues in the CDR3. The V gene lost 1 base and the J gene lost 4 bases, with 10 bases spanning the gap. The CDR3: CASSLGAGIYGYTF. For the CDR3, the DNA is TGTGCCAGCAGCTTAGGGGCAGGGATCTATGGCTACACCTTC.

This clonotype was counted only a few times. V usage is TRBV6-1 and J usage is TRBJ1-2; D gene uncertain. Germline V gene data show CDR1 as MNHNS and CDR2 as SASEGT. The CDR3 covers 14 residues. Trimming pared 3 bases from V and 2 bases from J, leaving 10 bases between. The CDR3 reads CASSDRPVNYGYTF. The CDR3, as DNA: TGTGCCAGCAGTGACAGACCTGTAAACTATGGCTACACCTTC.

This rearrangement joins TRBV20-1 to TRBJ2-1, with 9 bases matching TRBD2. This CDR3 is built from 15 residues. V lost 0 bases to trimming and J lost 8 bases; unmatched junction nucleotides: 8. Germline loops: CDR1 DFQATT, CDR2 SNEGSKA (reference sequence). CDR3 sequence (DNA): TGCAGTGCTAGAGACACGGGACTAGCAGTCCATGAGCAGTTCTTC. Translated: CSARDTGLAVHEQFF.

This clonotype came up many times. The chain uses TRBV10-3 and TRBJ2-7; D possibly corresponds to TRBD1 (5 bases). Germline values: CDR1 ENHRY, CDR2 SYGVKD. The CDR3 spans 16 residues. V was clipped by 3 bases and J by 0 bases, with 15 bases between them. The CDR3 sequence: CAISDRNRDSSYEQYF. CDR3 DNA: TGTGCCATCAGTGATAGGAACAGAGACAGCTCCTACGAGCAGTACTTC.

This clonotype has only a few counts. This sequence joins TRBV29-1 and TRBJ1-1; a weak D match, TRBD1 (5 bases). CDR1 is SQVTM and CDR2 is ANQGSEA in the germline V gene. The V end lost 4 bases, the J end lost 4 bases, and 10 bases lay between the germline ends. CDR3 length: 12 amino acids. The CDR3 DNA reads as TGCAGCGTTGGGGGGTGGGTCACTGAAGCTTTCTTT. Protein sequence: CSVGGWVTEAFF.

This chain links TRBV5-4 with TRBJ1-5, with D unresolved. The V gene lost 3 bases and the J gene lost 5 bases, with 6 bases spanning the gap. This CDR3 comprises 12 residues. Per germline, CDR1 SGHNT and CDR2 YYREEE (reference sequence). The CDR3 sequence: CASSSPDQPQHF. The CDR3 bases are TGTGCCAGCAGCTCGCCCGATCAGCCCCAGCATTTT.

This clonotype was seen a few times. A read error may account for a junction end that differs from germline. This chain joins TRBV11-2 and TRBJ1-6; D might be TRBD1 (5 bases). In germline, CDR1 is SGHAT, CDR2 FQNNGV. The CDR3 is 15 amino acids. Here the CDR3 reads CASNLAGQGNSPLHF. CDR3 nucleotide sequence: TGTGCCAGCAACTTAGCTGGCCAGGGTAATTCACCCCTCCACTTT.

This clonotype has at least ten counts. The chain combines TRBV6-1 with TRBJ2-3, with D tentatively TRBD1 or TRBD2 (5 bases each). The CDR3 contains 17 residues. Per germline, CDR1 MNHNS and CDR2 SASEGT. Trimming removed 7 bases from V and 0 bases from J, with 20 bases in between. CDR3 loop: CASTKLVGVGSTDTQYF. CDR3 DNA: TGTGCCAGCACAAAACTGGTGGGGGTAGGAAGCACAGATACGCAGTATTTT.